The source of this T cell receptor (beta chain) is a study of T cells in localized non-small cell lung cancer. Some clones are missing from TCRdb's copy, which holds only in-frame ones; the method was immunoSEQ multiplex PCR. This table holds tens of thousands of clones, roughly 86% found once. With regard to this clone: Its specificity is not known.

Study results and caveats: T cell clonality was highest in uninvolved adjacent lung, above tumor. Because researchers sequenced only one region of the tumor, heterogeneity is still possible. Adjacent lung had a median around 60 of the 100 largest tumor clones.

This CDR3 has 14 residues. The junction had 9 bases not matched to a gene; V was cut back by 6 bases and J by 5 bases. Germline values: CDR1 SGHTA, CDR2 FQGTGA. The sequence was collected from a woman aged 18-49 years with stage III lung adenocarcinoma. The material sequenced was peripheral blood, taken before any cancer treatment. V usage is TRBV7-3 and J usage is TRBJ2-5; 7 bases align to TRBD1. CDR3 DNA sequence: TGTGCCAGCAGTCCCACAGGGGCAAGGGAGACCCAGTACTTC. As protein: CASSPTGARETQYF.